This TCR beta chain was obtained from a study of cytomegalovirus exposure and HLA in healthy donors. Overall study results and limits: High sensitivity and specificity were reportedly achieved when the classifier diagnosed cytomegalovirus status.

As concerns this clone: The antigen remains unidentified.

The J segment lost 7 bases and the V segment lost 4 bases, leaving 3 bases of the junction unmatched. Germline values: CDR1 KGHSH, CDR2 LQKENI. The CDR3 contains 12 residues. The study ran its PCR with 60 Vbeta and 13 Jbeta primers. Original handling: An analysis performed later counted roughly 80 million unique TCR beta chains (roughly 10 million of them shared). The method was immunoSEQ multiplex PCR; TCRdb's version includes in-frame clones alone and lacks a portion of them. The V and J calls and clone size come from that table; D and trimming were worked out from the DNA. Found here are around 140,000 clones, 70% to 85% of them singletons; the top ten hold 1.9%.

Input material: PBMCs. This chain uses TRBV18 with TRBJ1-2; TRBD1 matches 7 bases. The TCR originated in a woman aged 35 to 49 in good health and CMV-seronegative. CDR3 DNA sequence: TGTGCCAGCTCACGGGCAGGGGGTGGCTACACCTTC. Translation gives CASSRAGGGYTF. Combining the CDR3 with reference TRBV18 and TRBJ1-2 gives the whole variable domain NAGVMQNPRHLVRRRGQEARLRCSPMKGHSHVYWYRQLPEEGLKFMVYLQKENIIDESGMPKERFSAEFPKEGPSILRIQQVVRGDSAAYFCASSRAGGGYTFGSGTRLTVV.